The next 10 T cell receptor beta chains were all read from a single sample in a study of patients and donors after allogeneic stem cell transplantation. TCRdb reprocessed the RT-PCR reads with MiXCR, giving one entry per CDR3 protein. The sample includes some 9,800 distinct CDR3 sequences, 5.9% of them seen just once. The sequenced sample consisted of blood, either unsorted or a sorted T cell fraction (not recorded which). These TCRs come from a human donor who was either an allogeneic HSCT recipient or a stem cell or donor lymphocyte infusion donor (not recorded which). It is not recorded whose cells these are; they may come from a transplant donor.

This clonotype is categorized as medium-sized (0.01 to 0.1%). J is TRBJ2-7 and V is TRBV5-1, with TRBD1 matching over 8 bases. Germline V CDR1 and CDR2: SGHRS, YFSETQ. With 4 bases clipped from V and 5 bases from J, the junction kept 8 bases outside the gene matches. The CDR3 runs to 14 residues. CDR3 coding DNA: TGCGCCAGCAGCAACCGGGACAGGCGCCACGAGCAGTACTTC. Translating it yields CASSNRDRRHEQYF.

This clonotype was counted many times. The chain recombines TRBV12-3 or TRBV12-4 with TRBJ2-1; D remains ambiguous. Trimming left V 2 bases short and J 7 bases short, with 9 bases between. The CDR3 length is 13 residues. This CDR3 is CASSLSLGNEQFF. The CDR3 region has the DNA TGTGCCAGCAGTTTATCGTTGGGTAATGAGCAGTTCTTC.

This clonotype was counted ten times or more. This chain links TRBV6-5 with TRBJ1-4; weak D call: TRBD1 (6 bases). Trimming stripped 8 bases from V and 5 bases from J, with 18 bases between. This CDR3 contains 15 residues. CDR1 is MNHEY and CDR2 is SVGAGI in the germline V gene. CDR3: CASGTWGRGNEKLFF. In nucleotides, the CDR3 is TGTGCCAGCGGGACTTGGGGCAGGGGAAATGAAAAACTGTTTTTT.

For this clonotype: A much larger clone lies one base from this, so it may be a read error. The genes are TRBV20-1 and TRBJ2-4; the D gene is possibly TRBD1 (7 bases). This CDR3 has 15 amino acids. Germline V CDR1 and CDR2: DFQATT, SNEGSKA (reference sequence). Deletions cut 7 bases from V and 2 bases from J, with 18 bases between. The chain's CDR3 is CSERTGRGTKNIQYF. Here the CDR3 DNA reads TGCAGTGAGAGGACAGGCCGGGGGACCAAAAACATTCAGTACTTC.

This clonotype counts as medium-sized. The CDR3 nucleotides read TGTGCCAGCAGCCCCGGGCGGGAGAGTACAGATACGCAGTATTTT. Translating it yields CASSPGRESTDTQYF. The genes are TRBV7-3 and TRBJ2-3; 7 nucleotides line up with TRBD2. Germline loops: CDR1 SGHTA, CDR2 FQGTGA. The junction had 8 bases not matched to a gene; V was cut back by 5 bases and J by 3 bases. CDR3 length equals 15 residues. Together with reference TRBV7-3 and TRBJ2-3, the CDR3 gives the full variable domain: GAGVSQTPSNKVTEKGKYVELRCDPISGHTALYWYRQSLGQGPEFLIYFQGTGAADDSGLPNDRFFAVRPEGSVSTLKIQRTERGDSAVYLCASSPGRESTDTQYFGPGTRLTVL.

A remark on this clonotype: This may be a read error: a much more frequent sequence differs by one nucleotide. The chain uses TRBV5-1 and TRBJ2-2; D ambiguous. The CDR3 sequence is 12 residues long. CDR1 and CDR2 from the germline V gene are SGHRS and YFSETQ. V dropped 2 bases and J dropped 10 bases, with 9 bases sitting between them. This CDR3 is CASSLDSAELFF. CDR3 DNA: TGCGCCAGCAGCTTAGACTCCGCGGAGCTGTTTTTT.

In its sample, this clonotype is medium-sized. In DNA form, the CDR3 reads TGTGCCACCAACTTCTCTGGAAACACCATATATTTT. It yields the protein CATNFSGNTIYF. The chain is built from TRBV24-1 and TRBJ1-3; no firm D call. V was trimmed by 8 bases and J by 0 bases, leaving 4 bases between them. Germline CDR1 and CDR2: KGHDR and SFDVKD. CDR3 length: 12 amino acids.

This clonotype was counted a few times. The V gene is TRBV5-1, the J gene TRBJ2-7; D is uncertain. The CDR3 loop spans 14 amino acids. Germline V gene lookup returns CDR1 SGHRS and CDR2 YFSETQ. Trimming left V 0 bases short and J 2 bases short, with 9 bases between. CDR3 in DNA: TGCGCCAGCAGCTTGGGGCAGGTAGCCTACGAGCAGTACTTC. It specifies CASSLGQVAYEQYF. The variable domain in full, completed from reference TRBV5-1 and TRBJ2-7, reads KAGVTQTPRYLIKTRGQQVTLSCSPISGHRSVSWYQQTPGQGLQFLFEYFSETQRNKGNFPGRFSGRQFSNSRSEMNVSTLELGDSALYLCASSLGQVAYEQYFGPGTRLTVT.

In its sample, this clonotype was seen many times. A read error may explain this, as a much larger clone is one base away. The rearrangement uses TRBV7-2 and TRBJ1-5; TRBD1 aligns across 8 bases. The CDR3 contains 13 residues. In germline, CDR1 is SGHTA, CDR2 FQGNSA. The CDR3 coding sequence is TGTGCCAGCAGCCCAGGGGGCGATCAGCTCCAGCATTTT. Translation: CASSPGGDQLQHF.

This clonotype was seen repeatedly, ten times or more. The rearrangement joins TRBV20-1 to TRBJ2-3; the match to TRBD2 covers 12 bases. The trim removed 3 bases at V and 8 bases at J, leaving 6 bases unmatched. The CDR3 is 14 amino acids. Germline V CDR1 and CDR2: DFQATT, SNEGSKA (reference sequence). The CDR3 spells CSARTSGRFGTQYF. The CDR3, as DNA: TGCAGTGCTAGGACTAGCGGGAGATTTGGTACGCAGTATTTT.